The 2 T cell receptor beta chains below were found in one sample sequenced in a study of blood T cell repertoires in COVID-19. The assay was immunoSEQ multiplex PCR, and TCRdb's table has in-frame clones only and misses some. The data hold around 60,000 clones, with 75% to 95% observed a single time. The sequenced sample was peripheral blood. These TCRs come from a man between 60 and 70 years old with acute or convalescent COVID-19.

Only one count was recorded for this clone. J is TRBJ2-7 and V is TRBV5-5; D possibly corresponds to TRBD2 (5 bases). The V gene's germline CDR1 is SGHKS and CDR2 YYEKEE (reference sequence). V was clipped by 0 bases and J by 0 bases, with 13 bases between them. There are 16 residues in the CDR3. The CDR3 loop is CASSLVPGRSSYEQYF. CDR3 DNA sequence: TGTGCCAGCAGCTTGGTTCCGGGAAGGAGCTCCTACGAGCAGTACTTC.

This rearrangement joins TRBV11-2 to TRBJ1-2; D might be TRBD1 (5 bases). V was pared by 0 bases and J by 4 bases, with 12 bases between. The CDR3 is 15 amino acids. CDR1 is SGHAT and CDR2 is FQNNGV in the germline V gene. The CDR3 DNA reads as TGTGCCAGCAGCTTAGATAGGTCAGGGATCTATGGCTACACCTTC. Translation: CASSLDRSGIYGYTF.